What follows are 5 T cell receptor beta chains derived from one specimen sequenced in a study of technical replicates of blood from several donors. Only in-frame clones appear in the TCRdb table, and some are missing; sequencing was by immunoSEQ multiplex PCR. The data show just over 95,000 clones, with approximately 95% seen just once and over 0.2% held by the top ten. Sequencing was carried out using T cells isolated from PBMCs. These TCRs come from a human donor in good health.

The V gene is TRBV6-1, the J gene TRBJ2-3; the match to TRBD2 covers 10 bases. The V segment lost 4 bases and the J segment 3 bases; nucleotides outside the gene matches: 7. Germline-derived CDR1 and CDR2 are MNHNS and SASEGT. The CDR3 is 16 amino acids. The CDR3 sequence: CASSGGTSVRTDTQYF. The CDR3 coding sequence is TGTGCCAGCAGTGGGGGGACTAGCGTGCGAACAGATACGCAGTATTTT.

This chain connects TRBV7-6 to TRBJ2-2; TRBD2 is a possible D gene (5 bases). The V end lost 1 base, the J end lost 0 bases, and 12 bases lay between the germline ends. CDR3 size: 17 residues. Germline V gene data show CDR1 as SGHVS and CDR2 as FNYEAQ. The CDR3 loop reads CASSLGLKRTNTGELFF. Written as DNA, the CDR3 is TGTGCCAGCAGCTTAGGTCTGAAGCGGACGAACACCGGGGAGCTGTTTTTT.

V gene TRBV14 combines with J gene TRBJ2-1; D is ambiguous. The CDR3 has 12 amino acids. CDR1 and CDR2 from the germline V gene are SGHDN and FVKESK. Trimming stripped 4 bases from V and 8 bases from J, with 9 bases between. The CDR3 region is CASSRISDEQFF. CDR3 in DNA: TGTGCCAGCAGCCGTATTTCCGATGAGCAGTTCTTC.

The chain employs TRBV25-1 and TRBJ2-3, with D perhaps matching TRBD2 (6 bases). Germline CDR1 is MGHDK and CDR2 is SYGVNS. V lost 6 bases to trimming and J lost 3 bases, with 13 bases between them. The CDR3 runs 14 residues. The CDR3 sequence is CASRPREATDTQYF. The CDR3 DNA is TGTGCCAGCAGGCCCAGGGAGGCAACAGATACGCAGTATTTT.

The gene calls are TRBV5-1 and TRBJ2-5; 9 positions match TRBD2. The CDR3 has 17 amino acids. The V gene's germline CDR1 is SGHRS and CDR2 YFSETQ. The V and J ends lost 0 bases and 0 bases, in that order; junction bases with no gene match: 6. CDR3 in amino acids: CASSLVVAGVDQETQYF. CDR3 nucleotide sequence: TGCGCCAGCAGCTTGGTAGTAGCGGGGGTAGACCAAGAGACCCAGTACTTC. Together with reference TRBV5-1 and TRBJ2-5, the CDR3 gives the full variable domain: KAGVTQTPRYLIKTRGQQVTLSCSPISGHRSVSWYQQTPGQGLQFLFEYFSETQRNKGNFPGRFSGRQFSNSRSEMNVSTLELGDSALYLCASSLVVAGVDQETQYFGPGTRLLVL.